Each of the 15 T cell receptor beta chains below was sequenced from the same sample in a study of T cell repertoires in cytomegalovirus infection. TCRdb re-called the reads through MiXCR, storing one row per CDR3 protein. The profile shows some 180,000 distinct CDR3 sequences, less than 9.5% of them singletons. The sequenced sample consisted of PBMCs. These receptors originate from a human donor in good health (CMV status not recorded). Some clones in this sample may be carry-over from other donors' samples.

This sequence joins TRBV15 and TRBJ2-7; 7 bases are shared with TRBD2. The CDR3 contains 15 residues. CDR1 and CDR2 from the germline V gene are LNHNV and YYDKDF (reference sequence). Trimming cost V 1 base and J 0 bases; bases outside gene matches: 3. Written as DNA, the CDR3 is TGTGCCACCAGCAGAGTTGGCGGGAGCTCCTACGAGCAGTACTTC. Translating it yields CATSRVGGSSYEQYF. Using reference TRBV15 and TRBJ2-7 for the parts outside the CDR3, the full variable domain is DAMVIQNPRYQVTQFGKPVTLSCSQTLNHNVMYWYQQKSSQAPKLLFHYYDKDFNNEADTPDNFQSRRPNTSFCFLDIRSPGLGDTAMYLCATSRVGGSSYEQYFGPGTRLTVT.

The chain has TRBV20-1 and TRBJ2-5; 11 bases are shared with TRBD2. V shed 3 bases, J shed 7 bases, and the junction held 10 bases outside the gene matches. The CDR3 has 15 amino acids. CDR1 and CDR2 (germline): DFQATT, SNEGSKA (reference sequence). The CDR3 reads CSASGTSGLRGTQYF. CDR3 nucleotide sequence: TGCAGTGCTAGCGGGACTAGCGGACTACGAGGGACCCAGTACTTC.

In its sample, this clonotype was seen many times. The rearrangement joins TRBV7-9 to TRBJ1-4; the D is unclear. The CDR3 totals 18 residues. Deletions cut 3 bases from V and 0 bases from J, with 17 bases between. Germline loops: CDR1 SEHNR, CDR2 FQNEAQ (reference sequence). DNA of the CDR3: TGTGCCAGCAGCTTCCGGTTCGGGATGGGCGCAACTAATGAAAAACTGTTTTTT. Residues: CASSFRFGMGATNEKLFF.

This clonotype came up many times. This rearrangement joins TRBV6-2 or TRBV6-3 to TRBJ1-1; no clear D. There are 15 residues in the CDR3. Germline CDR1 MNHEY, CDR2 SVGEGT. V dropped 8 bases and J dropped 0 bases, with 16 bases sitting between them. CDR3 coding DNA: TGTGCCAGCCCCCCAAACGGGATTCTGAACACTGAAGCTTTCTTT. This translates into CASPPNGILNTEAFF.

In this sample, this clonotype turned up many times. The chain is built from TRBV7-8 and TRBJ1-5; 8 bases fit TRBD1. V lost 5 bases to trimming and J lost 4 bases; unmatched junction nucleotides: 4. Looked up from germline, CDR1 is SGHVS and CDR2 is FQNEAQ. This CDR3 is built from 14 residues. CDR3 nucleotides: TGTGCCAGCAGCACAGACAGGGGAAATCAGCCCCAGCATTTT. Translating it yields CASSTDRGNQPQHF.

This chain uses TRBV10-2 with TRBJ1-6; D is possibly TRBD1 (5 bases). Germline V gene sequence: CDR1 WSHSY, CDR2 SAAADI. The CDR3 consists of 14 residues. The V gene lost 8 bases and the J gene lost 5 bases, with 13 bases spanning the gap. CDR3 bases: TGCGCCAGCCGTTCGGGACTGAATAATTCACCCCTCCACTTT. This translates into CASRSGLNNSPLHF.

This clonotype has a count of ten or more. The CDR3 DNA follows: TGTGCCAGCAGTACGTCCCCCGGGTTGGAGACCCAGTACTTC. Encoded protein: CASSTSPGLETQYF. The rearrangement links TRBV6-2 or TRBV6-3 to TRBJ2-5; no definite D call. The V and J ends lost 5 bases and 5 bases respectively, with 15 bases between them. The CDR3 runs 14 residues. CDR1 and CDR2 (germline): MNHEY, SVGEGT.

This clonotype was seen ten or more times. The gene calls are TRBV27 and TRBJ2-5, with 8 bases lining up with TRBD1. Trimming at V came to 5 bases and at J to 5 bases, leaving 4 bases not matched to a gene. The CDR3 runs 13 residues. Germline V gene lookup returns CDR1 MNHEY and CDR2 SMNVEV (reference sequence). CDR3 region: CASSQRQGETQYF. Here the CDR3 DNA reads TGTGCCAGCAGTCAACGACAGGGGGAGACCCAGTACTTC.

This clonotype was seen a few times. In nucleotides, the CDR3 is TGTGCCAGCAGTGCGGGACAGGGGTCCCGCCGGCAGTACTTC. Translating gives CASSAGQGSRRQYF. This chain connects TRBV28 to TRBJ2-7, with 10 bases fitting TRBD1. The junction had 10 bases not matched to a gene; V was cut back by 5 bases and J by 9 bases. Germline lookup yields CDR1 MDHEN and CDR2 SYDVKM. CDR3 length: 14 residues.

The chain has TRBV15 and TRBJ1-2; no clear D. The CDR3 is made up of 15 amino acids. CDR1 and CDR2 from the germline V gene are LNHNV and YYDKDF (reference sequence). V gave up 2 bases and J gave up 6 bases, with 16 bases separating them. CDR3 residues: CATSRRSPYGNGYTF. CDR3 DNA sequence: TGTGCCACCAGCAGACGTTCTCCCTATGGCAATGGCTACACCTTC.

This clonotype occurred many times. The CDR3 DNA is TGTGCCAGCAGTCCTTATCGGACAGCGGCATTTTACGAGCAGTACTTC. Amino acid sequence: CASSPYRTAAFYEQYF. The chain has TRBV28 and TRBJ2-7; TRBD1 might be the D (6 bases). V was shortened by 5 bases and J by 4 bases, with 21 bases between the two germline ends. The CDR3 covers 16 residues. Germline loops: CDR1 MDHEN, CDR2 SYDVKM.

The V and J genes are TRBV28 and TRBJ1-1, with no clear D. The CDR3 runs to 12 residues. Germline V gene lookup returns CDR1 MDHEN and CDR2 SYDVKM. Trimming stripped 3 bases from V and 8 bases from J, with 10 bases between. CDR3 in amino acids: CASSFNRGEAFF. CDR3 in DNA: TGTGCCAGCAGTTTCAATCGAGGGGAAGCTTTCTTT.

A few counts support this clonotype. The chain links TRBV4-2 to TRBJ2-7; the match to TRBD2 covers 7 bases. Per germline, CDR1 LGHNA and CDR2 YNFKEQ. Trimming at V came to 0 bases and at J to 3 bases, leaving 14 bases not matched to a gene. The CDR3 is 18 residues long. The CDR3 protein is CASSQDLESGTTIYEQYF. The CDR3 DNA follows: TGTGCCAGCAGCCAAGATCTTGAATCCGGGACTACTATCTACGAGCAGTACTTC.

CDR3 loop: CASREGQSSSSYNEQFF. The CDR3 DNA sequence: TGTGCCAGCAGGGAAGGACAGTCTTCGAGCTCCTACAATGAGCAGTTCTTC. The rearrangement links TRBV12-3 or TRBV12-4 to TRBJ2-1, with a possible D match to TRBD1 (6 bases). The germline V and J ends were trimmed by 6 bases and 0 bases, with 18 bases remaining between them. CDR3 size: 17 residues.

This clonotype has at least ten counts. The V gene is TRBV7-2, the J gene TRBJ2-5; TRBD2 aligns across 8 bases. The CDR3 consists of 14 residues. Germline V CDR1 and CDR2: SGHTA, FQGNSA. J was trimmed by 5 bases and V by 5 bases; bases with no gene match: 7. CDR3 amino acids: CASSKSGRGETQYF. CDR3 bases: TGTGCCAGCAGCAAAAGCGGGAGAGGGGAGACCCAGTACTTC.